This T cell receptor (beta chain) was sequenced in a study of shared clonotypes between healthy human individuals. Remarks on this clone: The antigen is unknown.

In the naive CD8 group, cells lacked CD45RO and were positively selected for CCR7, so terminally differentiated effector memory CD45RA+ cells were left out. Sequencing was at deep level. Assay: immunoSEQ multiplex PCR; the TCRdb copy retains only in-frame clones and omits some. The data contain about 2 million clones, over 85% of them singletons. Regarding the study as a whole: For sorted subsets, rarefaction showed incomplete sequencing despite large depth.

This TCR was sampled from a man aged 18-30 years in good health. Specimen: naive CD8+ T cells sorted from blood.

This CDR3 reads CASSSPGQANYGYTF. The CDR3 DNA follows: TGTGCCAGCAGCTCACCAGGACAGGCGAACTATGGCTACACCTTC. The V and J genes are TRBV7-9 and TRBJ1-2; 7 nucleotides align to TRBD1. The length of the CDR3 is 15 residues. V was pared by 4 bases and J by 2 bases, with 7 bases of the junction left unmatched. In germline, CDR1 is SEHNR, CDR2 FQNEAQ (reference sequence). Full variable domain (remainder filled in from reference TRBV7-9 and TRBJ1-2): DTGVSQNPRHKITKRGQNVTFRCDPISEHNRLYWYRQTLGQGPEFLTYFQNEAQLEKSRLLSDRFSAERPKGSFSTLEIQRTEQGDSAMYLCASSSPGQANYGYTFGSGTRLTVV.